The 26 T cell receptor beta chains given below trace back to one sample, sequenced in a study of blood T cell repertoires in COVID-19. Data came from immunoSEQ multiplex PCR; TCRdb stores just in-frame clones and leaves some out. The data contain under 300,000 clones, 82% of them singletons. Source material: peripheral blood. These receptors came from a woman aged 80 or over with active or convalescent COVID-19.

This chain uses TRBV28 with TRBJ1-5; the D is unclear. Trimming removed 2 bases at V and 0 bases at J, with 20 bases between. The CDR3 is 19 residues long. Germline CDR1 is MDHEN and CDR2 is SYDVKM. The CDR3 sequence: CASSLVGPPNQYSNQPQHF. CDR3 bases: TGTGCCAGCAGTTTAGTGGGCCCTCCCAATCAATATAGCAATCAGCCCCAGCATTTT.

This chain connects TRBV1 to TRBJ1-5; the table's D gene call, TRBD1, was not cross checked with the DNA. TRBV1 is a pseudogene segment. The CDR3 contains 16 residues. In DNA form, the CDR3 reads TGCACCAGCAGCATCTGGCAGAGGGGGTCCAATCAGCCCCAGCATTTT. Protein: CTSSIWQRGSNQPQHF.

The chain employs TRBV5-1 and TRBJ2-1; 7 bases align to TRBD2. Germline V gives CDR1 SGHRS, CDR2 YFSETQ. The CDR3 runs 17 residues. V was pared by 3 bases and J by 5 bases, with 14 bases of the junction left unmatched. For the CDR3, the DNA is TGCGCCAGCAGCTGGACACCTGCTAGCGGTCGTAACAATGAGCAGTTCTTC. This gives the protein CASSWTPASGRNNEQFF.

The chain employs TRBV3-1 (or the pseudogene TRBV3-2) and TRBJ1-3; possible D gene TRBD1, 5 bases. From germline, CDR1 is LGHDT and CDR2 YNNKEL (reference sequence). The V and J ends lost 5 bases and 3 bases respectively, with 8 bases between them. The CDR3 sequence is 13 residues long. The CDR3 loop is CASSMDIGNTIYF. The CDR3 DNA reads TGTGCCAGCAGCATGGACATTGGAAACACCATATATTTT.

The chain joins TRBV30 to TRBJ1-2; 7 bases map to TRBD1. Trimming removed 1 base from V and 2 bases from J; junction bases left unmatched: 4. The CDR3 totals 14 residues. CDR1 GTSNPN and CDR2 SVGIG come from the germline V gene (reference sequence). CDR3 region: CAWSAPGQNYGYTF. The CDR3 nucleotides read TGTGCCTGGAGTGCTCCGGGACAGAACTATGGCTACACCTTC.

The V call is TRBV4-1, the J call TRBJ2-1; D is undetermined. The CDR3 runs to 16 residues. With 6 bases removed from V and 5 bases from J, the gap between germline ends came to 20 bases. Germline-derived CDR1 and CDR2 are MGHRA and YSYEKL. The CDR3 nucleotides are TGCGCCAGCAGTTTGGTGGTTAGGAGTACCGACAATGAGCAGTTCTTC. Its protein product is CASSLVVRSTDNEQFF.

The gene calls are TRBV2 and TRBJ2-1; D perhaps matches TRBD2 (6 bases). Trimming cost V 3 bases and J 0 bases, with 9 bases left between them. Germline CDR1 and CDR2: SNHLY and FYNNEI. CDR3 length: 15 amino acids. The CDR3 sequence: CASSDWGVSYNEQFF. CDR3 nucleotides: TGTGCCAGCAGTGATTGGGGGGTCTCCTACAATGAGCAGTTCTTC.

The chain joins TRBV19 to TRBJ1-4; D unresolved. This CDR3 spans 15 amino acids. In germline, CDR1 is LNHDA, CDR2 SQIVND (reference sequence). Trimming cost V 9 bases and J 4 bases, with 18 bases left between them. The CDR3 nucleotides read TGTGCCAGCTCCCTCACGACCGGGGTTAATGAAAAACTGTTTTTT. Encoded protein: CASSLTTGVNEKLFF.

A word on this clone: Other DNA sequences from this sample encode an identical CDR3 as well. The CDR3 region has the DNA TGCAGTGCTAGGGGGGGCAATGAGCAGTTCTTC. It translates to CSARGGNEQFF. V usage is TRBV20-1 and J usage is TRBJ2-1; a possible D gene is TRBD2 (6 bases). CDR1 is DFQATT and CDR2 is SNEGSKA in the germline V gene (reference sequence). CDR3 length: 11 amino acids. The V end was cut by 3 bases, the J end by 6 bases, with 6 bases between.

The J gene is TRBJ1-5, the V gene TRBV28, with a possible D match to TRBD1 (6 bases). Germline CDR1 and CDR2: MDHEN and SYDVKM. This CDR3 contains 17 residues. Trimming removed 6 bases from V and 2 bases from J, with 20 bases in between. For the CDR3, the DNA is TGTGCCAGCAGCCCATGGGAGGGGGGGCGAGGCAATCAGCCCCAGCATTTT. Its translation is CASSPWEGGRGNQPQHF.

The rearrangement links TRBV4-1 to TRBJ2-7, with a possible D match to TRBD2 (7 bases). V lost 0 bases to trimming and J lost 5 bases, with 14 bases between them. The CDR3 sequence is 15 residues long. CDR1 and CDR2 (germline): MGHRA, YSYEKL. The chain's CDR3 is CASSQDRKGGDEQYF. As DNA, the CDR3 is TGCGCCAGCAGCCAAGATAGGAAGGGGGGGGACGAGCAGTACTTC.

The chain links TRBV5-1 to TRBJ2-1; tentatively, D is TRBD2 (6 bases). CDR1 is SGHRS and CDR2 is YFSETQ in the germline V gene. V lost 3 bases and J lost 3, with 13 bases in between. This CDR3 has 15 amino acids. CDR3 residues: CASSSDGGYYNEQFF. The DNA of the CDR3 is TGCGCCAGCAGCTCTGACGGGGGTTACTACAATGAGCAGTTCTTC.

This chain joins TRBV12-3 or TRBV12-4 and TRBJ1-5; D ambiguous. The V gene lost 1 base and the J gene lost 6 bases, with 7 bases spanning the gap. This CDR3 comprises 13 residues. CDR3 sequence: CASSLVGGQPQHF. The CDR3 DNA reads as TGTGCCAGCAGTTTAGTAGGCGGTCAGCCCCAGCATTTT.

This chain uses TRBV5-1 with TRBJ2-3, with TRBD2 matching over 7 bases. Germline V gene sequence: CDR1 SGHRS, CDR2 YFSETQ. The CDR3 consists of 14 residues. J lost 3 bases, V lost 2 bases, and 3 bases had no gene match. The CDR3 DNA reads TGCGCCAGCAGCTTAGACGGGAGGACAGATACGCAGTATTTT. Its translation is CASSLDGRTDTQYF.

This clone occurred once. The chain is built from TRBV25-1 and TRBJ2-1; D not resolved. The germline CDR1 and CDR2 sequences are MGHDK and SYGVNS. V lost 1 base to trimming and J lost 5 bases, with 6 bases between them. This CDR3 region has 13 residues. The CDR3 is CASSESPDNEQFF. The CDR3 bases are TGTGCCAGCAGTGAATCCCCCGACAATGAGCAGTTCTTC. The full variable domain, rest sourced from reference TRBV25-1 and TRBJ2-1, is EADIYQTPRYLVIGTGKKITLECSQTMGHDKMYWYQQDPGMELHLIHYSYGVNSTEKGDLSSESTVSRIRTEHFPLTLESARPSHTSQYLCASSESPDNEQFFGPGTRLTVL.

The chain employs TRBV10-1 and TRBJ1-5, with a weak D call TRBD1 (5 bases). The CDR3 runs 17 residues. The germline CDR1 and CDR2 sequences are WNHNN and SYGVQD (reference sequence). Trimming pared 7 bases from V and 0 bases from J, leaving 19 bases between. The DNA of the CDR3 is TGCGCCAGCATTCGGGACTCTCTCCGGTATAGCAATCAGCCCCAGCATTTT. Translated: CASIRDSLRYSNQPQHF.

The V and J genes are TRBV28 and TRBJ1-2, with D maybe TRBD1 (6 bases). The CDR3 consists of 13 residues. V was clipped by 3 bases and J by 7 bases, with 12 bases between them. Germline CDR1 and CDR2: MDHEN and SYDVKM. CDR3 DNA sequence: TGTGCCAGCAGTTTGGTAGGGGGGGTTGGCTACACCTTC. Protein product: CASSLVGGVGYTF.

This clone was seen a few times. This chain uses TRBV4-2 with TRBJ1-6; TRBD1 matches 7 bases. With 4 bases clipped from V and 5 bases from J, the junction kept 8 bases outside the gene matches. Germline CDR1 LGHNA, CDR2 YNFKEQ. The CDR3 extends over 16 amino acids. The CDR3 DNA reads as TGTGCCAGCAGCCCAAGAGGGGGCAGCGATAATTCACCCCTCCACTTT. Residues: CASSPRGGSDNSPLHF.

The sample holds one count of this clone. V gene TRBV6-5 combines with J gene TRBJ2-7; TRBD2 matches 7 bases. V trimming: 0 bases; J trimming: 2 bases; junction bases outside the gene matches: 4. The CDR3 spans 15 residues. CDR1 MNHEY and CDR2 SVGAGI come from the germline V gene. This CDR3 is CASSYSGGTAYEQYF. CDR3 bases: TGTGCCAGCAGTTACTCGGGAGGGACCGCCTACGAGCAGTACTTC.

The rearrangement links TRBV5-1 to TRBJ2-7; 8 bases map to TRBD1. The CDR3 consists of 14 residues. Germline loops: CDR1 SGHRS, CDR2 YFSETQ. V lost 3 bases, J lost 7 bases, and 9 bases stayed unmatched. CDR3 nucleotides: TGCGCCAGCAGCTCCGGACAGGGCTCGGGGGAGCAGTACTTC. Protein product: CASSSGQGSGEQYF.

This clone has only a few counts. Within the sample, other DNA sequences also encode this same CDR3. The CDR3 is CASSTWTGRYSPLHF. For the CDR3, the DNA is TGTGCCAGCAGCACGTGGACAGGCCGCTATTCACCCCTCCACTTT. The V gene is TRBV5-6, the J gene TRBJ1-6; TRBD1 matches at 7 bases. V gave up 4 bases and J gave up 8 bases; unmatched junction bases: 9. Germline V CDR1 and CDR2: SGHDT, YYEEEE. This CDR3 is built from 15 residues.

This chain joins TRBV7-8 and TRBJ2-7; D is ambiguous. Trimming removed 0 bases from V and 4 bases from J, with 10 bases in between. This CDR3 contains 14 residues. CDR1 is SGHVS, CDR2 FQNEAQ, per germline. The CDR3 reads CASSLAPGPYEQYF. The CDR3 nucleotides are TGTGCCAGCAGCTTAGCCCCAGGCCCGTACGAGCAGTACTTC.

The V call is TRBV25-1, the J call TRBJ2-2; TRBD1 matches 8 bases. The CDR3 sequence is 14 residues long. Germline CDR1 MGHDK, CDR2 SYGVNS. J gave up 6 bases and V 4 bases, and 4 bases lay outside the gene matches. This chain's CDR3 is CASSVQGAAGELFF. The CDR3 DNA reads as TGTGCCAGCAGTGTTCAGGGGGCCGCCGGGGAGCTGTTTTTT. The whole variable domain, filled in from reference TRBV25-1 and TRBJ2-2, reads EADIYQTPRYLVIGTGKKITLECSQTMGHDKMYWYQQDPGMELHLIHYSYGVNSTEKGDLSSESTVSRIRTEHFPLTLESARPSHTSQYLCASSVQGAAGELFFGEGSRLTVL.

The chain recombines TRBV3-1 (or the pseudogene TRBV3-2) with TRBJ2-3, with D unresolved. V was pared by 3 bases and J by 4 bases, with 11 bases between. Germline CDR1 reads LGHDT; CDR2 reads YNNKEL (reference sequence). The CDR3 has 14 residues. CDR3 sequence (DNA): TGTGCCAGCAGCCAGAGAGGTGGCCCAGATACGCAGTATTTT. This codes for CASSQRGGPDTQYF.

CDR3 sequence reads: CASSSDRPETQYF. CDR3 DNA sequence: TGTGCCAGCAGCTCCGACAGGCCGGAGACCCAGTACTTC. The chain joins TRBV5-6 to TRBJ2-5; TRBD1 might be the D (6 bases). The CDR3 has 13 amino acids. Germline values: CDR1 SGHDT, CDR2 YYEEEE. Trimming shortened V by 3 bases and J by 5 bases, and 11 bases separated the two germline ends.

CDR3 DNA: TGCAGTGCTAGTGCCCGACTAGCGGGAAGCACAGATACGCAGTATTTT. Translated, it gives CSASARLAGSTDTQYF. This chain links TRBV20-1 with TRBJ2-3, with 11 bases identical to TRBD2. Trimming cost V 3 bases and J 0 bases; bases outside gene matches: 5. The length of the CDR3 is 16 residues. Germline V CDR1 and CDR2: DFQATT, SNEGSKA (reference sequence).